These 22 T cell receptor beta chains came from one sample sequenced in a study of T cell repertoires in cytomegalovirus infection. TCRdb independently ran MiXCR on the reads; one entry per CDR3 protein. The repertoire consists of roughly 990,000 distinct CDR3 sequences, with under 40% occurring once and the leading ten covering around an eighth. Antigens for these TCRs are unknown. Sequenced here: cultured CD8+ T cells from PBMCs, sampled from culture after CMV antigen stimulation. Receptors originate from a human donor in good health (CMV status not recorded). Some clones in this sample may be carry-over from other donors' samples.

The CDR3 region is CASSESVIPYEQYF. The CDR3 DNA reads TGTGCCAGCAGTGAAAGTGTTATTCCCTACGAGCAGTACTTC. The rearrangement links TRBV6-1 to TRBJ2-7; D is ambiguous. Germline V gene lookup returns CDR1 MNHNS and CDR2 SASEGT. This CDR3 has 14 amino acids. The V gene lost 2 bases and the J gene lost 2 bases, with 10 bases spanning the gap.

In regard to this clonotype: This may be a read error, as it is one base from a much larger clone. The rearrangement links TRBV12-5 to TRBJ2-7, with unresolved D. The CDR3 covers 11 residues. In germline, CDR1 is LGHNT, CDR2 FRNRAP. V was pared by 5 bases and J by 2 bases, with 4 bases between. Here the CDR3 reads CASGLTYEQYF. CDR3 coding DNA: TGTGCTAGTGGTCTGACCTACGAGCAGTACTTC.

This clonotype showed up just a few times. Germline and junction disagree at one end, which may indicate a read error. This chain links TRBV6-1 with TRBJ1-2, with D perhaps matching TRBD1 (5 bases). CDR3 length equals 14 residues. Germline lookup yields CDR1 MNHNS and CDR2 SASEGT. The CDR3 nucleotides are TGTACCAGCACCAATACAGGTTCTAACTATGGCTACACCTTC. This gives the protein CTSTNTGSNYGYTF.

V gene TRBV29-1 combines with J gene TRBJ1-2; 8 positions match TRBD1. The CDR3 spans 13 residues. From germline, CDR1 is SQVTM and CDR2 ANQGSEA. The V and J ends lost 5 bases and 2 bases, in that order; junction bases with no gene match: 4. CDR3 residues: CSVKQGGNYGYTF. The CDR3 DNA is TGCAGCGTTAAACAGGGGGGCAACTATGGCTACACCTTC. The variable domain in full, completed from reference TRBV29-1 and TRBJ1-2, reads SAVISQKPSRDICQRGTSLTIQCQVDSQVTMMFWYRQQPGQSLTLIATANQGSEATYESGFVIDKFPISRPNLTFSTLTVSNMSPEDSSIYLCSVKQGGNYGYTFGSGTRLTVV.

CDR3: CATCGGGDYGYTF. In DNA, the CDR3 is TGTGCCACCTGTGGGGGAGGGGACTATGGCTACACCTTC. This rearrangement joins TRBV27 to TRBJ1-2; TRBD1 might be the D (5 bases). This CDR3 contains 13 residues. With 10 bases removed from V and 3 bases from J, the gap between germline ends came to 15 bases. Germline V gene sequence: CDR1 MNHEY, CDR2 SMNVEV (reference sequence).

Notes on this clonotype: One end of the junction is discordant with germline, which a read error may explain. CDR3 loop: CVSSQEGVDYEQFF. The CDR3 DNA follows: TGCGTCAGCAGCCAAGAAGGGGTTGACTATGAGCAGTTCTTC. The rearrangement joins TRBV4-1 to TRBJ2-1; perhaps TRBD1 as D (5 bases). Germline CDR1 reads MGHRA; CDR2 reads YSYEKL. This CDR3 is 14 amino acids long.

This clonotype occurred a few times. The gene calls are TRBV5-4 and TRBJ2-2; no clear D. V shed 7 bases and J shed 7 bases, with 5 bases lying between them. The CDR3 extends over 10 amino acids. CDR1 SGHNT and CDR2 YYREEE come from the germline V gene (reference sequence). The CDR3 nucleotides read TGTGCCAGCGGCAGCGGGGAGCTGTTTTTT. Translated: CASGSGELFF.

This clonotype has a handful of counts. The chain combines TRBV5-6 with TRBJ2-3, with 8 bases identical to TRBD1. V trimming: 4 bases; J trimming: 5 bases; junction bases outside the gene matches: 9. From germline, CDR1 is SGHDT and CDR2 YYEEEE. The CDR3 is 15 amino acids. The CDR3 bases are TGTGCCAGCAGCCCGACGGACAGGGTTGGAGATACGCAGTATTTT. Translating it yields CASSPTDRVGDTQYF.

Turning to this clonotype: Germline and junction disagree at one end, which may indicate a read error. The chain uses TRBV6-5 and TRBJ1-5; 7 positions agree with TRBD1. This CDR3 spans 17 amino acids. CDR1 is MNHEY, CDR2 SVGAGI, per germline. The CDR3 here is CASSYLSETGQHQPQRF. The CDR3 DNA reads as TGTGCCAGCAGTTACTTAAGTGAGACAGGGCAACATCAGCCCCAGCGTTTT.

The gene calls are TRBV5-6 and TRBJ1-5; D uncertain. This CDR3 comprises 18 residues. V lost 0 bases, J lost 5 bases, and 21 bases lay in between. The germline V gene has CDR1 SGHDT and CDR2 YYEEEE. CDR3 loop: CASSLEADVGLIDQPQHF. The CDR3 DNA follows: TGTGCCAGCAGCTTGGAGGCCGATGTGGGTTTGATTGATCAGCCCCAGCATTTT. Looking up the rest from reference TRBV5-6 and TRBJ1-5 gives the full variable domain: DAGVTQSPTHLIKTRGQQVTLRCSPKSGHDTVSWYQQALGQGPQFIFQYYEEEERQRGNFPDRFSGHQFPNYSSELNVNALLLGDSALYLCASSLEADVGLIDQPQHFGDGTRLSIL.

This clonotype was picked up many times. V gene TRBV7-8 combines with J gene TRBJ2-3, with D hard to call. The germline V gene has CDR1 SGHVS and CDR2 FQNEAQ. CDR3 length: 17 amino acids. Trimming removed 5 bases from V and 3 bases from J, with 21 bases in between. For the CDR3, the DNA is TGTGCCAGCAGCCGCCCCCTGGTTGGTTTGGAAACAGATACGCAGTATTTT. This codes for CASSRPLVGLETDTQYF.

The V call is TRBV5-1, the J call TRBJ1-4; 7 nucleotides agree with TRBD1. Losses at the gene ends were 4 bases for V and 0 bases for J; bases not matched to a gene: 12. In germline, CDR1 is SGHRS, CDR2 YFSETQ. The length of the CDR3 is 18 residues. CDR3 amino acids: CASSPGGTETATNEKLFF. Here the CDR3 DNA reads TGCGCCAGCAGCCCAGGCGGGACAGAGACCGCAACTAATGAAAAACTGTTTTTT.

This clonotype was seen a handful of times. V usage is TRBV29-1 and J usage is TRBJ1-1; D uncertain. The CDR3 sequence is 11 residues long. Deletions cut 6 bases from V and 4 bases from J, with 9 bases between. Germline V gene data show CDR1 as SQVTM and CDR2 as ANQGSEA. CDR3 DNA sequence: TGCAGCGTAAGTTTCCGCACTGAAGCTTTCTTT. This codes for CSVSFRTEAFF.

The CDR3 nucleotides read TGTGCCAGCAGTTACGGCCAGGGGAGCACTGAAGCTTTCTTT. This sequence encodes CASSYGQGSTEAFF. V usage is TRBV6-2 or TRBV6-3 and J usage is TRBJ1-1, with D perhaps matching TRBD1 (6 bases). Germline assignment: CDR1 MNHEY and CDR2 SVGEGT. Trimming shortened V by 2 bases and J by 4 bases, and 11 bases separated the two germline ends. The length of the CDR3 is 14 residues.

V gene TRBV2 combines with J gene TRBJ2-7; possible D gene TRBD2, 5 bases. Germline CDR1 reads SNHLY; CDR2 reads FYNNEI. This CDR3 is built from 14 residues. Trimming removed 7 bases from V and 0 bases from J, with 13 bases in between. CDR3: CASNSPDFSYEQYF. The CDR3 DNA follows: TGTGCCAGCAACTCGCCGGACTTCTCCTACGAGCAGTACTTC.

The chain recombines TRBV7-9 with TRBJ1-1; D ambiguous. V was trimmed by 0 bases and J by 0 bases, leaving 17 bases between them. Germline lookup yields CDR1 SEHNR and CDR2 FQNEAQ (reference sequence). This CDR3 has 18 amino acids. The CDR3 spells CASSLATGPLYMNTEAFF. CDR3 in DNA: TGTGCCAGCAGCTTAGCCACGGGCCCCCTCTACATGAACACTGAAGCTTTCTTT.

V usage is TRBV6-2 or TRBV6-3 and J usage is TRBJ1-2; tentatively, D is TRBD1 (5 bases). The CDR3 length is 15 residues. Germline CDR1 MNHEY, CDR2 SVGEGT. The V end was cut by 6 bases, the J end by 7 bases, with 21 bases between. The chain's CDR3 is CASSQNRGTLGGYTF. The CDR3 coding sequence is TGTGCCAGCAGCCAGAACCGCGGGACTCTCGGTGGCTACACCTTC.

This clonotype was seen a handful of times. CDR3 in amino acids: CSARETRRGYV. CDR3 DNA: TGCAGTGCTAGAGAAACGAGGAGGGGGTACGTC. The J gene is TRBJ2-7, the V gene TRBV20-1; TRBD2 is a possible D gene (6 bases). V lost 0 bases and J lost 12, with 12 bases in between. The CDR3 runs to 11 residues. Germline loops: CDR1 DFQATT, CDR2 SNEGSKA (reference sequence).

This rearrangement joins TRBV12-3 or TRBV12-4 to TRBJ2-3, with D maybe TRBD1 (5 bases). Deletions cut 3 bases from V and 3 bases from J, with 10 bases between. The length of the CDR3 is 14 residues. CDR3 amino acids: CASSLTESTDTQYF. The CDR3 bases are TGTGCCAGCAGTTTGACAGAGAGTACAGATACGCAGTATTTT.

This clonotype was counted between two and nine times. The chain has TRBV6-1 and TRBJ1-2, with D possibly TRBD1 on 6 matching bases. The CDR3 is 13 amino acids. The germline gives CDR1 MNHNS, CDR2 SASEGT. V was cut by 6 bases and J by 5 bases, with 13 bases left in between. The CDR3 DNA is TGTGCCAGCAGGGAACAGGGAGATTATGGCTACACCTTC. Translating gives CASREQGDYGYTF.

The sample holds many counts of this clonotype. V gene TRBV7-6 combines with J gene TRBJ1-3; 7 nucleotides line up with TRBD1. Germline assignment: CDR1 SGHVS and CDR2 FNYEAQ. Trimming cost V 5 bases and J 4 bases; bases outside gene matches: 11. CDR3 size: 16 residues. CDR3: CASSPDWKGQGNTIYF. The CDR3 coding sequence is TGTGCCAGCAGCCCGGATTGGAAGGGACAGGGAAACACCATATATTTT.

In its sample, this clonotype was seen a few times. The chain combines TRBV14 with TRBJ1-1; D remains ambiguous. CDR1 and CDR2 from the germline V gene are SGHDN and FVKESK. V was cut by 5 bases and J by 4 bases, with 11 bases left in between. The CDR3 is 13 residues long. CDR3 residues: CASSELVSTEAFF. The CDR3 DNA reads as TGTGCCAGCAGCGAACTTGTGAGCACTGAAGCTTTCTTT.